This T cell receptor (beta chain) is drawn from a study of T cell responses to AZD1222 COVID-19 vaccine. Study at large: Second-dose groups at about 4 or about 12 weeks were pooled.

The repertoire was sequenced with immunoSEQ multiplex PCR; TCRdb's copy has only in-frame clones and lacks some. This sample has 140,000 to 150,000 clones; about 87% occur once, and the top ten carry less than 15%. The CDR3 runs to 16 residues. Germline lookup yields CDR1 WNHNN and CDR2 SYGVQD (reference sequence). V shed 3 bases and J 3 bases; nucleotides not matched to a gene: 11. The sample holds a few counts of this clone. The source was peripheral blood, collected on day 0 of AZD1222 vaccination. The clonotype originates from an adult in good health. V gene TRBV10-1 combines with J gene TRBJ2-7, with 7 bases identical to TRBD1. The CDR3 nucleotides are TGCGCCAGCAGTGAAGGGGGCGACGGCTATATCTACGAGCAGTACTTC. Protein: CASSEGGDGYIYEQYF.